A selection of T cell receptor beta chains follows, all from one sample in a study of CD8 T cells in ankylosing spondylitis. Each CDR3 protein is one row after TCRdb ran MiXCR on the 5' RACE reads. Of about 240,000 distinct CDR3 sequences in the sample, around 10% were seen once. The sequenced material came from blood, either unsorted or a sorted T cell fraction (not recorded which). The receptors stem from a male donor with ankylosing spondylitis or in good health (not recorded which). CDR3s include the opening cysteine and the closing phenylalanine or tryptophan. A D gene is named only where the DNA matches it firmly. The size entry is marked missing in some rows and otherwise reads once, few, many or a size class.

NA,TRBJ1-1,NA,TRBV11-1,CASSPPRQKAFF,TGTGCCAGCAGCCCCCCGCGGCAAAAAGCTTTCTTT
many,TRBJ1-4,TRBD1,TRBV6-5,CASRYRGLDEKLFF,TGTGCCAGCAGGTACAGGGGGCTGGATGAAAAACTGTTTTTT
many,TRBJ2-7,TRBD1,TRBV4-1,CASSTDRVSEQYF,TGCGCCAGCAGTACAGACAGGGTCTCCGAGCAGTACTTC
many,TRBJ2-7,NA,TRBV14,CASSQDLTGPYEQYF,TGTGCCAGCAGCCAAGATCTAACCGGACCCTACGAGCAGTACTTC
NA,TRBJ2-3,TRBD1,TRBV28,CASAGGLGTDTQYF,TGTGCCAGCGCAGGGGGCTTGGGCACAGATACGCAGTATTTT
few,TRBJ2-3,TRBD2,TRBV5-1,CASSLSGITDTQYF,TGCGCCAGCAGCTTGAGCGGGATCACAGATACGCAGTATTTT
many,TRBJ2-7,TRBD2,TRBV20-1,CSAGGLAYEQYF,TGCAGTGCTGGAGGACTAGCGTACGAGCAGTACTTC
NA,TRBJ2-7,NA,TRBV20-1,CSARTRPSSTSYEQYF,TGCAGTGCTAGAACTCGCCCCTCCTCGACATCCTACGAGCAGTACTTC
few,TRBJ2-5,NA,TRBV7-6,CASSLSVGGETQYF,TGTGCCAGCAGCTTATCGGTGGGTGGCGAGACCCAGTACTTC
NA,TRBJ2-5,TRBD2,TRBV7-2,CASSLAAGGRPETQYF,TGTGCCAGCAGCTTAGCAGCGGGGGGGCGTCCAGAGACCCAGTACTTC
NA,TRBJ1-2,NA,TRBV7-9,CASSPQLGDTANYGYTF,TGTGCCAGCAGCCCACAACTGGGGGACACGGCCAACTATGGCTACACCTTC
many,TRBJ2-1,TRBD2,TRBV6-5,CASSYSASGRASWRNEQFF,TGTGCCAGCAGTTACTCAGCCAGCGGGAGGGCTTCGTGGCGGAATGAGCAGTTCTTC
many,TRBJ2-2,NA,TRBV20-1,CSAIDSANTGELFF,TGCAGTGCTATAGACAGCGCGAACACCGGGGAGCTGTTTTTT
NA,TRBJ2-1,NA,TRBV6-4,CASSDKSWNEQFF,TGTGCCAGCAGTGACAAGAGTTGGAATGAGCAGTTCTTC
once,TRBJ1-4,NA,TRBV3-1,CASSQDRRTTNNEKLFF,TGTGCCAGCAGCCAAGATCGAAGAACAACCAATAATGAAAAACTGTTTTTT
many,TRBJ2-3,TRBD1,TRBV20-1,CSARPWDRAADTQYF,TGCAGTGCTCGACCCTGGGACAGGGCGGCAGATACGCAGTATTTT
NA,TRBJ1-5,TRBD1,TRBV12-3/TRBV12-4,CASRVQGGNQPQHF,TGTGCCAGCAGGGTACAGGGGGGTAATCAGCCCCAGCATTTT
NA,TRBJ1-1,NA,TRBV6-1,CASSPGLPNTEAFF,TGTGCCAGCAGCCCAGGGTTACCGAACACTGAAGCTTTCTTT
few,TRBJ2-1,TRBD2,TRBV7-7,CASSELGLAGGDEQFF,TGTGCCAGCAGCGAACTCGGACTAGCGGGAGGAGATGAGCAGTTCTTC
many,TRBJ2-1,TRBD2,TRBV25-1,CASSDFGLAGYNEQFF,TGTGCCAGCAGTGACTTCGGACTAGCGGGGTACAATGAGCAGTTCTTC
many,TRBJ2-1,NA,TRBV5-1,CASSLGRVYNEQFF,TGCGCCAGCAGCTTGGGACGGGTGTACAATGAGCAGTTCTTC
few,TRBJ2-5,NA,TRBV5-1,CASSRVQGAQETQYF,TGCGCCAGCAGCAGGGTGCAGGGAGCCCAAGAGACCCAGTACTTC
many,TRBJ2-7,TRBD1,TRBV7-8,CASGVTGARGEQYF,TGTGCCAGTGGAGTGACAGGGGCTCGAGGCGAGCAGTACTTC
many,TRBJ2-5,TRBD1,TRBV20-1,CSARGDRGETQYF,TGCAGTGCTAGAGGGGACAGGGGAGAGACCCAGTACTTC
few,TRBJ2-1,TRBD1,TRBV29-1,CSAGTGRHNEQFF,TGCAGCGCCGGGACAGGGCGCCACAATGAGCAGTTCTTC
NA,TRBJ2-7,TRBD2,TRBV20-1,CSARDAGTGTSGSGYEQYF,TGCAGTGCTAGAGATGCTGGGACCGGGACTAGCGGGAGTGGCTACGAGCAGTACTTC
many,TRBJ2-2,NA,TRBV6-1,CASRPQLYTGELFF,TGTGCCAGCAGACCCCAACTTTACACCGGGGAGCTGTTTTTT
NA,TRBJ1-2,NA,TRBV5-3,CARSVASWSGARDGKTYGYTF,TGTGCCAGAAGCGTGGCGTCCTGGTCAGGGGCTCGGGACGGAAAGACCTATGGCTACACCTTC